This T cell receptor (beta chain) was recovered during a study of blood T cell repertoires in COVID-19. Background on the study: Acute and convalescent COVID-19 samples came from the United States, Italy and Spain.

The CDR3 is made up of 14 amino acids. Trimming cost V 4 bases and J 4 bases, with 11 bases left between them. The germline V gene has CDR1 WNHNN and CDR2 SYGVQD (reference sequence). Measured with immunoSEQ multiplex PCR; TCRdb has only the in-frame clones, and not every one. Among 55,000 to 80,000 clones, around four fifths were seen once, and the ten largest hold approximately 5.3%. This rearrangement joins TRBV10-1 to TRBJ1-3, with D unclear. This clonotype originated in a man aged 45-60 years with active COVID-19. Sequencing input: peripheral blood. The CDR3 sequence is CASSAGGLGNTIYF. CDR3 in DNA: TGCGCCAGCAGTGCCGGAGGGCTCGGAAACACCATATATTTT.